The following is a T cell receptor beta chain sequence with its context. Antigen unknown. These data originate in a study of CD8 T cells in ankylosing spondylitis. General study findings and limits: The clones that were linked to disease were reported to be significantly enriched in matched synovial fluid samples from ankylosing spondylitis patients. Previous work reported some of these motif variants in the synovial fluid and blood of reactive arthritis. A TCR beta motif of about 8 highly homologous variants seemed to mark ankylosing spondylitis blood. Disease-linked clones, CD8+, were relatively rare in peripheral blood.

Quantitative 5'-RACE with molecular barcodes generated TCR beta libraries. TCRdb used MiXCR to reprocess the 5' RACE reads, holding one entry per CDR3 protein. There are 650,000 to 800,000 distinct CDR3 sequences in the sample; 19% occur only once, and around 19% lies in the top ten. Per the germline V gene, CDR1 is GTSNPN and CDR2 is SVGIG (reference sequence). The CDR3 sequence is 13 residues long. The J segment lost 9 bases and the V segment lost 0 bases, leaving 5 bases of the junction unmatched. The sequenced sample consisted of blood, either unsorted or a sorted T cell fraction (not recorded which). This receptor was taken from a male donor with ankylosing spondylitis. The gene calls are TRBV30 and TRBJ2-1, with 7 bases lining up with TRBD2. The CDR3 is CAWSVLWGGEQFF. CDR3 sequence (DNA): TGTGCCTGGAGTGTACTATGGGGGGGTGAGCAGTTCTTC.